This T cell receptor beta chain is from a study of technical replicates of blood from a handful of donors. Sequencing used immunoSEQ multiplex PCR; TCRdb keeps in-frame clones, though not all of them. The profile shows under 55,000 clones, around 95% of them singletons. V was trimmed by 2 bases and J by 6 bases, leaving 13 bases between them. The germline V gene has CDR1 SGHTA and CDR2 FQGTGA. This CDR3 is built from 15 residues. The source is a human donor in good health. Sequencing was carried out using T cells isolated from PBMCs. The chain carries TRBV7-3 and TRBJ2-2; D is possibly TRBD2 (6 bases). DNA for the CDR3: TGTGCCAGCAGCTTAGGGAGGATTTCGTCCGGGGAGCTGTTTTTT. Residues: CASSLGRISSGELFF.